Below, 17 T cell receptor beta chains from the same sample are listed, as sequenced in a study of blood T cell repertoires in COVID-19. Profiling relied on immunoSEQ multiplex PCR, and the TCRdb table lists in-frame clones only, not all of them. This table holds roughly 370,000 clones, roughly 89% found once. Sequencing used PBMCs or T cells enriched from blood (not recorded which). All receptors derive from a woman in her forties or fifties who had recovered from COVID-19.

J is TRBJ2-3 and V is TRBV2; TRBD2 might be the D (5 bases). The CDR3 has 14 residues. Trimming shortened V by 6 bases and J by 0 bases, and 10 bases separated the two germline ends. CDR1 and CDR2 (germline): SNHLY, FYNNEI. This CDR3 reads CASSATRSTDTQYF. The CDR3 DNA reads as TGTGCCAGCAGCGCAACTAGGAGCACAGATACGCAGTATTTT. The complete variable domain, with remaining parts taken from reference TRBV2 and TRBJ2-3, reads EPEVTQTPSHQVTQMGQEVILRCVPISNHLYFYWYRQILGQKVEFLVSFYNNEISEKSEIFDDQFSVERPDGSNFTLKIRSTKLEDSAMYFCASSATRSTDTQYFGPGTRLTVL.

Only a few counts were recorded for this clone. This rearrangement joins TRBV19 to TRBJ2-6; weak D call: TRBD1 (5 bases). Germline CDR1 is LNHDA and CDR2 is SQIVND (reference sequence). The CDR3 extends over 15 amino acids. V dropped 5 bases and J dropped 0 bases, with 8 bases sitting between them. CDR3 amino acids: CASSWGLSGANVLTF. The CDR3 DNA sequence: TGTGCCAGTAGTTGGGGCCTCTCTGGGGCCAACGTCCTGACTTTC.

This clone has only a few counts. In DNA, the CDR3 is TGTGCCAGCAGCCCCACCGGGACAGGGGCTGGAAACACCATATATTTT. Its protein is CASSPTGTGAGNTIYF. This chain uses TRBV3-1 (or the pseudogene TRBV3-2) with TRBJ1-3; 10 bases align to TRBD1. Germline V CDR1 and CDR2: LGHDT, YNNKEL (reference sequence). The CDR3 covers 16 residues. V gave up 4 bases and J gave up 2 bases; unmatched junction bases: 5.

This chain joins TRBV4-1 and TRBJ1-2, with a tentative D call TRBD1 (5 bases). Germline V lookup: CDR1 MGHRA, CDR2 YSYEKL. Trimming took off 6 bases at V and 6 bases at J, with 14 bases between the two ends. CDR3 length: 13 amino acids. The CDR3 loop reads CASSSGGLHGYTF. The CDR3, as DNA: TGCGCCAGCAGTTCCGGGGGTCTGCATGGCTACACCTTC.

The chain is built from TRBV14 and TRBJ1-3; 7 nucleotides align to TRBD1. With V trimmed by 6 bases and J by 0 bases, 17 bases remained unmatched. CDR3 length: 19 amino acids. Germline CDR1 reads SGHDN; CDR2 reads FVKESK. The CDR3 sequence: CASSTWDSNSRSSGNTIYF. The CDR3, as DNA: TGTGCCAGCAGTACGTGGGACAGTAACAGTCGGAGCTCTGGAAACACCATATATTTT.

This clone was seen once. The chain links TRBV5-4 to TRBJ2-1; maybe TRBD2 (5 bases). The germline gives CDR1 SGHNT, CDR2 YYREEE (reference sequence). The CDR3 extends over 15 amino acids. Trimming removed 4 bases at V and 5 bases at J, with 16 bases between. CDR3 loop: CASSHLENGDNEQFF. The CDR3 region has the DNA TGTGCCAGCAGCCATCTTGAGAACGGGGACAATGAGCAGTTCTTC. Filled out from reference TRBV5-4 and TRBJ2-1, the complete variable domain reads ETGVTQSPTHLIKTRGQQVTLRCSSQSGHNTVSWYQQALGQGPQFIFQYYREEENGRGNFPPRFSGLQFPNYSSELNVNALELDDSALYLCASSHLENGDNEQFFGPGTRLTVL.

The chain uses TRBV18 and TRBJ1-2; 7 bases are shared with TRBD1. Germline-derived CDR1 and CDR2 are KGHSH and LQKENI. The CDR3 is 14 amino acids. With V trimmed by 2 bases and J by 7 bases, 7 bases remained unmatched. The CDR3 sequence is CASSPDRAERGYTF. Here the CDR3 DNA reads TGTGCCAGCTCACCAGACAGGGCGGAACGTGGCTACACCTTC.

The chain is built from TRBV4-3 and TRBJ2-1, with 7 bases identical to TRBD2. The CDR3 consists of 15 residues. With V trimmed by 1 base and J by 1 base, 1 base remained unmatched. Germline CDR1 and CDR2: LGHNA and YSLEER. CDR3 bases: TGCGCCAGCAGCCAAGGGCGGGGGTCCTACAATGAGCAGTTCTTC. Translating it yields CASSQGRGSYNEQFF.

This rearrangement joins TRBV9 to TRBJ2-5; D is unresolved. Trimming shortened V by 0 bases and J by 1 base, and 10 bases separated the two germline ends. CDR3 size: 15 residues. Germline V gene data show CDR1 as SGDLS and CDR2 as YYNGEE. CDR3 sequence: CASSVVAGIQETQYF. The DNA for the CDR3 is TGTGCCAGCAGCGTAGTTGCAGGTATCCAAGAGACCCAGTACTTC.

The chain links TRBV28 to TRBJ2-1, with D uncertain. V dropped 2 bases and J dropped 7 bases, with 9 bases sitting between them. Per germline, CDR1 MDHEN and CDR2 SYDVKM. CDR3 length equals 13 residues. CDR3 DNA: TGTGCCAGCAGTTTACGGTCCATAAATGAGCAGTTCTTC. Translating it yields CASSLRSINEQFF. Complete variable domain (other parts from reference TRBV28 and TRBJ2-1): DVKVTQSSRYLVKRTGEKVFLECVQDMDHENMFWYRQDPGLGLRLIYFSYDVKMKEKGDIPEGYSVSREKKERFSLILESASTNQTSMYLCASSLRSINEQFFGPGTRLTVL.

A remark on this clone: At one end the junction does not follow the germline gene, possibly because of a read error. V gene TRBV5-1 combines with J gene TRBJ1-3; D gene unclear. From germline, CDR1 is SGHRS and CDR2 YFSETQ. This CDR3 has 16 amino acids. CDR3 protein: CASSLAGARSENTIYF. The CDR3 DNA follows: TGCGCCAGCAGCTTGGCGGGAGCCCGCTCTGAAAACACCATATATTTT. Looking up the rest from reference TRBV5-1 and TRBJ1-3 gives the full variable domain: KAGVTQTPRYLIKTRGQQVTLSCSPISGHRSVSWYQQTPGQGLQFLFEYFSETQRNKGNFPGRFSGRQFSNSRSEMNVSTLELGDSALYLCASSLAGARSENTIYFGEGSWLTVV.

The chain links TRBV3-1 (or the pseudogene TRBV3-2) to TRBJ1-5; tentative D call: TRBD1 (6 bases). Germline V gene data show CDR1 as LGHDT and CDR2 as YNNKEL (reference sequence). Trimming removed 2 bases from V and 7 bases from J, with 6 bases in between. The CDR3 has 12 residues. CDR3 coding DNA: TGTGCCAGCAGCCAACAGGGGCAGCCCCAGCATTTT. This sequence encodes CASSQQGQPQHF.

The V call is TRBV7-3, the J call TRBJ2-3, with TRBD1 matching 9 bases. The V gene's germline CDR1 is SGHTA and CDR2 FQGTGA. CDR3 length: 14 residues. The J segment lost 6 bases and the V segment lost 5 bases, leaving 6 bases of the junction unmatched. The CDR3, as DNA: TGTGCCAGCAGCCTAGGACAGGGGACCGATACGCAGTATTTT. This translates into CASSLGQGTDTQYF.

The chain has TRBV5-1 and TRBJ1-6; D is ambiguous. The CDR3 consists of 14 residues. The germline gives CDR1 SGHRS, CDR2 YFSETQ. Between the trimmed V and J ends, which lost 6 bases and 9 bases, there was a span of 16 bases. The CDR3 here is CASTYGLDGSPLHF. Written as DNA, the CDR3 is TGCGCCAGCACATACGGACTGGACGGTTCACCCCTCCACTTT.

J is TRBJ2-1 and V is TRBV6-4; 8 nucleotides match TRBD2. The length of the CDR3 is 15 residues. The germline V gene has CDR1 MRHNA and CDR2 SNTAGT. Trimming took 0 bases from V and 6 from J; bases not matched to a gene: 4. CDR3 loop: CASSDSSGGGNEQFF. In DNA form, the CDR3 reads TGTGCCAGCAGTGACTCGAGCGGGGGCGGCAATGAGCAGTTCTTC.

The chain uses TRBV4-1 and TRBJ1-1; maybe TRBD1 (5 bases). Trimming shortened V by 8 bases and J by 3 bases, and 13 bases separated the two germline ends. CDR1 is MGHRA, CDR2 YSYEKL, per germline. The CDR3 contains 13 residues. The CDR3 DNA sequence: TGCGCCAGCCGGTTGGGGGGTGACACTGAAGCTTTCTTT. Protein product: CASRLGGDTEAFF.

The V call is TRBV18, the J call TRBJ2-7; TRBD1 might be the D (6 bases). Germline V gene data show CDR1 as KGHSH and CDR2 as LQKENI. V was trimmed by 4 bases and J by 3 bases, leaving 13 bases between them. The CDR3 loop spans 14 amino acids. In nucleotides, the CDR3 is TGTGCCAGCTCACAACAGGGCGCGATCTACGAGCAGTACTTC. Amino acid sequence: CASSQQGAIYEQYF.